These T cell receptor beta chains were read from a single sample in a study of T cell changes during pregnancy in multiple sclerosis. Assay used: immunoSEQ multiplex PCR; TCRdb lists only in-frame clones, some missing. Seen here are fewer than 80,000 clones, over 85% observed once, and the top ten hold 0.12% to 0.15%. Sample: CD4+ T cells from peripheral blood mononuclear cells, taken after pregnancy. These receptors came from a female donor with multiple sclerosis, enrolled in a pregnancy study. Each CDR3 is given with its conserved first and last residue. Fields, in order: clone size, D gene, V gene, J gene, CDR3 protein, CDR3 DNA. D genes are given only for firm matches. Size is stated for part of the rows, as once, few or many counts, or as a class when the clone is expanded.

.,TRBD2,TRBV5-1,TRBJ2-3,CASSSSGNAGASTDTQYF,TGCGCCAGCAGCTCTAGCGGGAACGCCGGAGCTAGCACAGATACGCAGTATTTT
.,TRBD2,TRBV6-6,TRBJ2-3,CASSFPGGRADDTQYF,TGTGCCAGCAGTTTCCCAGGCGGGAGGGCTGATGATACGCAGTATTTT
once,.,TRBV5-8,TRBJ2-3,CASSPTGGTQYF,TGTGCCAGCAGCCCGACAGGCGGTACGCAGTATTTT
.,TRBD2,TRBV5-1,TRBJ2-1,CASSTGLAGVNEQFF,TGCGCCAGCAGCACCGGACTAGCGGGAGTGAATGAGCAGTTCTTC
once,TRBD2,TRBV11-1,TRBJ2-1,CASSSRTSGRGEQFF,TGTGCCAGCAGCTCCCGGACTAGCGGGAGAGGTGAGCAGTTCTTC
.,TRBD1,TRBV7-9,TRBJ2-1,CASSLVGQGGEQFF,TGTGCCAGCAGCTTAGTTGGACAGGGAGGTGAGCAGTTCTTC
.,TRBD1,TRBV4-1,TRBJ1-5,CASSPTGGRNQPQHF,TGCGCCAGCAGCCCCACAGGGGGCCGCAATCAGCCCCAGCATTTT
.,TRBD1,TRBV4-1,TRBJ1-4,CASSQEGTGDEKLFF,TGCGCCAGCAGCCAAGAGGGGACAGGTGATGAAAAACTGTTTTTT
.,TRBD2,TRBV4-2,TRBJ2-1,CASSPGTSGYNEQFF,TGTGCCAGCAGCCCTGGGACTAGCGGTTACAATGAGCAGTTCTTC
.,TRBD1,TRBV7-8,TRBJ1-4,CASSLRTGGVEKLFF,TGTGCCAGCAGCCTCCGGACAGGGGGGGTGGAAAAACTGTTTTTT
.,.,TRBV19,TRBJ2-1,CASTPRPPSYNEQFF,TGTGCCAGTACCCCTAGACCTCCCTCCTACAATGAGCAGTTCTTC
.,TRBD1,TRBV5-1,TRBJ2-1,CASSWDGQGAGEQFF,TGCGCCAGCAGCTGGGACGGACAGGGGGCGGGTGAGCAGTTCTTC
.,.,TRBV19,TRBJ1-1,CASGSGSMNTEAFF,TGTGCCAGTGGCTCGGGTTCTATGAACACTGAAGCTTTCTTT
.,.,TRBV5-6,TRBJ1-2,CASSISGGVGGYTF,TGTGCCAGCAGCATAAGCGGGGGAGTTGGTGGCTACACCTTC
.,.,TRBV15,TRBJ1-4,CATSRDGGGSEKLFF,TGTGCCACCAGCAGAGATGGCGGGGGTAGTGAAAAACTGTTTTTT
.,.,TRBV6-4,TRBJ2-7,CASAPGPGSYEQYF,TGTGCCAGCGCCCCCGGCCCCGGGTCCTACGAGCAGTACTTC
once,TRBD2,TRBV11-1,TRBJ2-3,CASSLTQSGTSGRTSTQYF,TGTGCCAGCAGCTTAACCCAGTCCGGGACTAGCGGGAGAACGAGTACGCAGTATTTT
once,TRBD1,TRBV2,TRBJ1-4,CASRRTGGLGEKLFF,TGTGCCAGCAGGAGGACAGGGGGCTTAGGTGAAAAACTGTTTTTT
few,TRBD2,TRBV19,TRBJ2-2,CASSPRGTRGTGELFF,TGTGCCAGTAGCCCCCGGGGGACTAGGGGAACCGGGGAGCTGTTTTTT
.,.,TRBV6-6,TRBJ2-3,CASWRGTDTQYF,TGTGCCAGTTGGAGGGGCACAGATACGCAGTATTTT
.,.,TRBV30,TRBJ1-2,CAWSVTRVYGYTF,TGTGCCTGGAGTGTAACCAGGGTCTATGGCTACACCTTC
.,.,TRBV6-5,TRBJ1-2,CASRLQTSNGYTF,TGTGCCAGCAGATTGCAGACATCCAATGGCTACACCTTC
.,.,TRBV7-7,TRBJ2-1,CASSLADRGNNEQFF,TGTGCTAGCAGCTTAGCGGATCGCGGTAACAATGAGCAGTTCTTC
.,.,TRBV14,TRBJ2-3,CASSATGVDTQYF,TGTGCCAGCAGCGCGACCGGGGTGGATACGCAGTATTTT
.,TRBD2,TRBV28,TRBJ2-3,CASRGLAGGLNTQYF,TGTGCCAGCAGAGGACTAGCGGGAGGGCTAAATACGCAGTATTTT
.,TRBD2,TRBV5-4,TRBJ2-5,CASRQTSGSTQETQYF,TGTGCCAGCAGGCAGACTAGCGGGAGTACACAAGAGACCCAGTACTTC
.,.,TRBV19,TRBJ2-7,CASRNTGTAEQYF,TGTGCCAGTAGGAATACAGGGACGGCCGAGCAGTACTTC
.,.,TRBV28,TRBJ1-4,CASSSPGRGTNEKLFF,TGTGCCAGCAGTTCCCCTGGCAGAGGAACTAATGAAAAACTGTTTTTT
.,TRBD2,TRBV6-5,TRBJ2-7,CASRATGGANHEQYF,TGTGCCAGCAGGGCCACGGGGGGGGCCAACCACGAGCAGTACTTC
few,.,TRBV15,TRBJ1-5,CATSRDGRREEPQHF,TGTGCCACCAGCAGAGATGGGAGACGAGAGGAGCCCCAGCATTTT
.,TRBD1,TRBV10-3,TRBJ2-7,CAISGTGGFSSYEQYF,TGTGCCATCAGTGGGACAGGCGGTTTCAGCTCCTACGAGCAGTACTTC
.,TRBD1,TRBV2,TRBJ1-1,CASDQSGQGASEAFF,TGTGCCAGCGACCAATCGGGACAGGGGGCCTCTGAAGCTTTCTTT
.,TRBD1,TRBV7-9,TRBJ1-1,CASSLATGTEAFF,TGTGCCAGCAGCTTAGCGACAGGGACTGAAGCTTTCTTT
.,.,TRBV7-9,TRBJ1-4,CASPSGPGEKLFF,TGTGCCAGCCCATCCGGCCCAGGTGAAAAACTGTTTTTT
.,.,TRBV29-1,TRBJ2-7,CSARGTYEQYF,TGCAGCGCCCGGGGTACCTACGAGCAGTACTTC
.,.,TRBV19,TRBJ1-2,CASMHINYGYTF,TGTGCCAGTATGCACATTAACTATGGCTACACCTTC
.,.,TRBV9,TRBJ1-5,CASSVFTRGNQPQHF,TGTGCCAGCAGCGTATTTACCCGGGGCAATCAGCCCCAGCATTTT
.,.,TRBV21-1,TRBJ2-7,CASTPGQGTYEQYF,TGTGCCAGCACCCCGGGACAGGGGACCTACGAGCAGTACTTC
.,.,TRBV14,TRBJ2-1,CASSQGLQTEQFF,TGTGCCAGCAGCCAAGGTTTACAGACTGAGCAGTTCTTC
.,TRBD1,TRBV9,TRBJ2-1,CASSRQGPKYNEQFF,TGTGCCAGCAGCCGACAGGGCCCAAAGTACAATGAGCAGTTCTTC
.,.,TRBV11-3,TRBJ2-3,CASSLAGMNTDTQYF,TGTGCCAGCAGCTTAGCAGGGATGAACACAGATACGCAGTATTTT
.,TRBD2,TRBV5-4,TRBJ2-1,CASSSEAGSYNEQFF,TGTGCCAGCAGTTCTGAAGCGGGGTCCTACAATGAGCAGTTCTTC
.,.,TRBV5-1,TRBJ2-7,CASSPPDSRKEQYF,TGCGCCAGCAGCCCGCCCGACTCCCGAAAAGAGCAGTACTTC
.,TRBD1,TRBV7-9,TRBJ1-4,CASSRSLGTGVEKLFF,TGTGCCAGCAGCCGCAGTCTTGGGACAGGGGTTGAAAAACTGTTTTTT
.,.,TRBV6-6,TRBJ1-5,CASSYRSDSNQPQHF,TGTGCCAGCAGTTATCGGAGTGATAGCAATCAGCCCCAGCATTTT